Listed below are T cell receptor beta chains from one sample, sequenced in a study of type 1 and type 2 diabetes patients. TCRdb ran MiXCR on the multiplex PCR reads and lists one entry per CDR3 protein. The repertoire holds about 270,000 distinct CDR3 sequences, with roughly 50% as singletons. The sample taken for sequencing was peripheral blood mononuclear cells (PBMCs). These TCRs come from a young man with type 2 diabetes. The CDR3 runs from the conserved cysteine through the conserved F or W. The D gene is left open where the match is weak. Clone size is given for some rows only: seen once, a few or many times, or a class if the clone is expanded.

V	J	size	D	DNA	CDR3
TRBV7-2	TRBJ2-5	-	-	TGTGCCAACAGCTTAGATCCGAGGGGGGAGCAGTACTTC	CANSLDPRGEQYF
TRBV28	TRBJ2-7	-	-	TGTGCCACCTCCCGTCTAGGGGGTTCGAGGACCTACGAGCAGTACTTC	CATSRLGGSRTYEQYF
TRBV7-7	TRBJ1-6	-	TRBD1	TGTGCCAGCAGCCCCCGGGGACAGAGTAATTCACCCCTCCACTTT	CASSPRGQSNSPLHF
TRBV10-3	TRBJ2-5	few	-	TGTGCCATCAGCTCGGATGAGACCCAGTACTTC	CAISSDETQYF
TRBV7-6	TRBJ2-5	-	TRBD2	TGTGCCAGCAGTTCCGACCTTGGGCTAGCGGGAAAAGAGACCCAGTACTTC	CASSSDLGLAGKETQYF
TRBV25-1	TRBJ1-2	-	TRBD1	TGTGCCAGAAGCGAACAGGGGGCGGGGGGCTACACCTTC	CARSEQGAGGYTF
TRBV7-3	TRBJ2-2	few	-	TGTGCCAGCAGGGAAAGACCGAACACCGGGGAGCTGTTTTTT	CASRERPNTGELFF
TRBV27	TRBJ2-2	few	TRBD1	TGTGCCAGCAGTTTTGCGGGACAGGTACTTTTACCGAACACCGGGGAGCTGTTTTTT	CASSFAGQVLLPNTGELFF
TRBV5-1	TRBJ1-4	-	TRBD1	TGCGCCAGCAGCTTGTGGGGGACAGGCCTCCCAAGAGGGGAAAAACTGTTTTTT	CASSLWGTGLPRGEKLFF
TRBV27	TRBJ1-1	-	-	TGTGCCAGCAGTTTAGGCAGGGGAAGGGCTGAAGCTTTCTTT	CASSLGRGRAEAFF
TRBV18	TRBJ2-7	-	-	TGTGCCAGCTCGAACCGGGACGGATCCTACGAGCAGTACTTC	CASSNRDGSYEQYF
TRBV29-1	TRBJ2-7	few	-	TGCAGCGTGGAGACAGGAAGCGGCTACGAGCAGTACTTC	CSVETGSGYEQYF
TRBV10-3	TRBJ1-2	-	-	TGTGCCATCAGTGAGTCAACCACTCCTTGGGGCGAGGGCTACACCTTC	CAISESTTPWGEGYTF
TRBV20-1	TRBJ2-4	once	TRBD2	TGCAGTGCTAGAGCGGGAGGACTAAACATTCAGTACTTC	CSARAGGLNIQYF
TRBV7-2	TRBJ2-5	-	-	TGTGCCAGCAGCTTAGCCGGGGCCCAACAAGAGACCCAGTACTTC	CASSLAGAQQETQYF
TRBV28	TRBJ1-5	-	-	TGTGCCAGCAGCCACCTAGCGATAGGTCAGCCCCAGCATTTT	CASSHLAIGQPQHF
TRBV27	TRBJ1-1	few	-	TGTGCCAGCGTCATGGGGCCTGAAGCTTTCTTT	CASVMGPEAFF
TRBV20-1	TRBJ1-2	few	-	TGCAGTGCCCCAACGCCCAACTATGGCTACACCTTC	CSAPTPNYGYTF
TRBV10-3	TRBJ1-5	-	-	TGTGCCATCAGTGCCGGCAATCAGCCCCAGCATTTT	CAISAGNQPQHF
TRBV10-3	TRBJ2-3	-	-	TGTGCCATCGGGGGTACAGCAGATACGCAGTATTTT	CAIGGTADTQYF
TRBV20-1	TRBJ2-7	-	TRBD1	TGCAGTGCCAGCCGGGACAGTGATTACGGAGAACAGTACTTC	CSASRDSDYGEQYF
TRBV30	TRBJ2-3	-	TRBD1	TGTGCCTGGAGTTTGGGGACAGGGGGCACAGATACGCAGTATTTT	CAWSLGTGGTDTQYF
TRBV2	TRBJ1-1	many	TRBD1	TGTGCCAGCAGTGTACAGGGGTACACTGAAGCTTTCTTT	CASSVQGYTEAFF
TRBV7-3	TRBJ1-4	-	-	TGTGCCAGCAGCTTCAGGGCCAATGAAAAACTGTTTTTT	CASSFRANEKLFF
TRBV20-1	TRBJ2-3	once	-	TGCAGTGCGAACCGGGCCGCTACATTCACGCGGTATTTT	CSANRAATFTRYF
TRBV28	TRBJ1-5	-	-	TGTGCCAGCAGTTTTAGTCAGCCCCAGCATTTT	CASSFSQPQHF
TRBV5-1	TRBJ1-1	-	-	TGCGCCAGCAGCTTGGCCCCCGACTCGCAGAACACTGAAGCTTTCTTT	CASSLAPDSQNTEAFF
TRBV29-1	TRBJ2-7	-	-	TGCAGCGTTGGAGGGAGTGGCTCCTACGAGCAGTACTTC	CSVGGSGSYEQYF
TRBV2	TRBJ1-1	-	-	TGTGCCAGCAGTCAGACAGTGTACACTGAAGCTTTCTTT	CASSQTVYTEAFF
TRBV2	TRBJ2-7	-	TRBD1	TGTGCCAGCAGAACCGGGACAGGGAGCTACGAGCAGTACTTC	CASRTGTGSYEQYF
TRBV25-1	TRBJ2-5	many	TRBD1	TGTGCCAGCAGTGCCCCAGGGGGCCGGGAGACCCAGTACTTC	CASSAPGGRETQYF
TRBV30	TRBJ1-1	-	TRBD1	TGTGCCCTTATCGACAGGGGGAACACTGAAGCTTTCTTT	CALIDRGNTEAFF
TRBV2	TRBJ2-3	few	-	TGTGCCAGCAGTGTTGAGGGCGGAGATACGCAGTATTTT	CASSVEGGDTQYF
TRBV20-1	TRBJ2-2	few	-	TGCAGTGCTGCTCTAGCATCCAGGGATACCGGGGAGCTGTTTTTT	CSAALASRDTGELFF
TRBV30	TRBJ2-1	-	-	TGTGCCTGGAGTGTAGGGGCGACCTACAATGAGCAGTTCTTC	CAWSVGATYNEQFF
TRBV12-3/TRBV12-4	TRBJ2-7	-	-	TGTGCCAGCAGTCCCCTAAGGTCCTTAGTCGGCGCTTCTTTGGGGAGCGAGCAGTACTTC	CASSPLRSLVGASLGSEQYF
TRBV7-3	TRBJ2-5	-	TRBD2	TGTGCCAGCAGCTTAAGCGGGAGGGTGGTGGAGACCCAGTACTTC	CASSLSGRVVETQYF
TRBV24-1	TRBJ2-7	few	-	TGTGCCACCAGTGATAAAGGGGAGGTTGGGAACGAGCAGTACTTC	CATSDKGEVGNEQYF
TRBV28	TRBJ1-2	-	-	TGTGCCAGCAGGGCAGACACCTATGGCTACACCTTC	CASRADTYGYTF
TRBV25-1	TRBJ2-1	-	TRBD2	TGTGCCAGCAACGGCGGGGGGGGGAAAACACGAATTAACAATGAGCAGTTCTTC	CASNGGGGKTRINNEQFF
TRBV2	TRBJ2-1	-	-	TGTGCCAGCAATTCAGGGGGAGGGAATGAGCAGTTCTTC	CASNSGGGNEQFF
TRBV5-1	TRBJ2-7	-	-	TGCGCCAGCAGCCCCAGTGCGGGGGCTTACGAGCAGTACTTC	CASSPSAGAYEQYF